Listed here are 13 T cell receptor beta chains from one sample, sequenced in a study of cytotoxic CD8 clonotypes in ibrutinib-treated CLL. Using immunoSEQ multiplex PCR, the repertoire was profiled, and TCRdb retains in-frame clones only, with some absent. The sample lists roughly 200,000 clones; 75% to 80% were seen once. The material sequenced was PBMCs, taken after 12 months of ibrutinib treatment. Receptors were obtained from a human donor with chronic lymphocytic leukemia.

The chain uses TRBV30 and TRBJ2-6; D might be TRBD1 (5 bases). CDR1 is GTSNPN, CDR2 SVGIG, per germline (reference sequence). Between the trimmed V and J ends, which lost 4 bases and 3 bases, there was a span of 16 bases. The CDR3 is made up of 16 amino acids. The CDR3 bases are TGTGCCTGGACCCTAGACAGCTTTGGTGGGGCCAACGTCCTGACTTTC. This gives the protein CAWTLDSFGGANVLTF.

V usage is TRBV6-1 and J usage is TRBJ1-1, with D possibly matching TRBD1 (6 bases). The ends were cut back, 5 bases at V and 0 bases at J, with 10 bases in the middle. CDR1 is MNHNS, CDR2 SASEGT, per germline. The CDR3 loop spans 14 amino acids. Here the CDR3 DNA reads TGTGCCAGCAGTTTACAGGGCATGAACACTGAAGCTTTCTTT. This translates into CASSLQGMNTEAFF.

The genes are TRBV6-6 and TRBJ2-7; D is perhaps TRBD1 (6 bases). The CDR3 consists of 15 residues. V lost 6 bases, J lost 0 bases, and 15 bases lay in between. CDR1 and CDR2 (germline): MNHNY, SVGAGI (reference sequence). The CDR3 DNA reads TGTGCCAGCAGAGATTTTCAGGGGTTCTCCTACGAGCAGTACTTC. Translated, it gives CASRDFQGFSYEQYF.

The V and J genes are TRBV19 and TRBJ2-1; TRBD2 matches at 14 bases. There are 16 residues in the CDR3. Losses at the gene ends were 4 bases for V and 4 bases for J; bases not matched to a gene: 3. CDR1 is LNHDA and CDR2 is SQIVND in the germline V gene (reference sequence). The CDR3 sequence: CASSRTSGGIYNEQFF. Written as DNA, the CDR3 is TGTGCCAGTAGTAGGACTAGCGGGGGGATATACAATGAGCAGTTCTTC.

V gene TRBV2 combines with J gene TRBJ2-7, with 10 bases that match TRBD2. V lost 8 bases to trimming and J lost 1 base; unmatched junction nucleotides: 11. Germline values: CDR1 SNHLY, CDR2 FYNNEI. CDR3 size: 16 residues. DNA of the CDR3: TGTGCCAGCGCAGCCCTCGGGACTAGCGCGTCCTACGAGCAGTACTTC. Its protein is CASAALGTSASYEQYF.

V and J are TRBV5-6 and TRBJ1-6; D call uncertain. CDR1 SGHDT and CDR2 YYEEEE come from the germline V gene. The CDR3 runs to 14 residues. The V end lost 0 bases, the J end lost 9 bases, and 10 bases lay between the germline ends. CDR3 coding DNA: TGTGCCAGCAGCTTGGGCAGGACGGGTTCACCCCTCCACTTT. This gives the protein CASSLGRTGSPLHF.

Comments on this clone: Other DNA sequences of this sample code for an identical CDR3. The chain carries TRBV25-1 and TRBJ2-3, with TRBD2 as a possible D gene (5 bases). V was clipped by 2 bases and J by 7 bases, with 16 bases between them. Germline V CDR1 and CDR2: MGHDK, SYGVNS. The CDR3 contains 15 residues. Here the CDR3 DNA reads TGTGCCAGCAGTGAAGGAGCGGACGCGGATAATACGCAGTATTTT. Protein product: CASSEGADADNTQYF.

This rearrangement joins TRBV5-6 to TRBJ1-4, with 7 bases fitting TRBD1. Unmatched junction bases numbered 5, after V lost 4 bases and J lost 2 bases. Germline CDR1 and CDR2: SGHDT and YYEEEE. This CDR3 is built from 15 residues. The CDR3: CASSERQGTNEKLFF. For the CDR3, the DNA is TGTGCCAGCAGCGAACGACAGGGTACTAATGAAAAACTGTTTTTT.

V and J are TRBV5-1 and TRBJ2-5, with 14 bases that match TRBD2. The germline V gene has CDR1 SGHRS and CDR2 YFSETQ. J was trimmed by 2 bases and V by 4 bases; bases with no gene match: 4. The CDR3 runs to 16 residues. CDR3 amino acids: CASSQRLAGGQETQYF. The CDR3 nucleotides are TGCGCCAGCAGCCAGAGACTAGCGGGGGGGCAAGAGACCCAGTACTTC.

This clone was picked up one time. The gene calls are TRBV29-1 and TRBJ1-1; perhaps TRBD1 as D (6 bases). Trimming took 2 bases from V and 6 from J, leaving 16 bases between them. The germline CDR1 and CDR2 sequences are SQVTM and ANQGSEA. The CDR3 contains 14 residues. For the CDR3, the DNA is TGCAGCGTTGAAAGGGACATTGGGGCCGCTGAAGCTTTCTTT. Its protein product is CSVERDIGAAEAFF.

CDR3 bases: TGTGCCAGCAGCTTAAGTCGTGGCCAAGAGACCCAGTACTTC. It yields the protein CASSLSRGQETQYF. The genes are TRBV11-2 and TRBJ2-5; D ambiguous. Trimming stripped 2 bases from V and 1 base from J, with 8 bases between. Germline loops: CDR1 SGHAT, CDR2 FQNNGV. The CDR3 is 14 amino acids.

The chain joins TRBV6-1 to TRBJ1-5; no clear D. CDR3 length: 11 amino acids. Trimming left V 0 bases short and J 6 bases short, with 0 bases between. Germline V gene data show CDR1 as MNHNS and CDR2 as SASEGT. This CDR3 reads CASSEAQPQHF. The CDR3 bases are TGTGCCAGCAGTGAAGCTCAGCCCCAGCATTTT.

The chain employs TRBV5-1 and TRBJ2-1; D possibly corresponds to TRBD1 (5 bases). Germline V gives CDR1 SGHRS, CDR2 YFSETQ. The V end lost 4 bases, the J end lost 3 bases, and 8 bases lay between the germline ends. The CDR3 totals 13 residues. CDR3 loop: CASSTDNYNEQFF. The CDR3 region has the DNA TGCGCCAGCAGCACGGACAACTACAATGAGCAGTTCTTC.